This T cell receptor (beta chain) originates from a study of blood T cell repertoires in COVID-19. Overall study context: From the United States, Italy and Spain came samples of acute and convalescent COVID-19.

Authors' processing steps: Amplification of reference gene primers provided the estimated nucleated cell counts. Some clones are missing from TCRdb's copy, which holds only in-frame ones; the method was immunoSEQ multiplex PCR. That table furnishes V, J and clone size, whereas the DNA furnished D and trimming. The table lists fewer than 75,000 clones, about nine tenths of them singletons. The receptor's source is a man aged 55 to 69 with acute or convalescent COVID-19. Sequenced sample: peripheral blood.

Here the CDR3 reads CASSPGQDRGNTEAFF. The CDR3 DNA reads TGTGCCAGCTCACCAGGGCAGGACAGGGGCAACACTGAAGCTTTCTTT. The chain has TRBV18 and TRBJ1-1; 9 bases agree with TRBD1. J was trimmed by 2 bases and V by 2 bases; bases with no gene match: 6. This CDR3 is 16 amino acids long. The germline gives CDR1 KGHSH, CDR2 LQKENI.